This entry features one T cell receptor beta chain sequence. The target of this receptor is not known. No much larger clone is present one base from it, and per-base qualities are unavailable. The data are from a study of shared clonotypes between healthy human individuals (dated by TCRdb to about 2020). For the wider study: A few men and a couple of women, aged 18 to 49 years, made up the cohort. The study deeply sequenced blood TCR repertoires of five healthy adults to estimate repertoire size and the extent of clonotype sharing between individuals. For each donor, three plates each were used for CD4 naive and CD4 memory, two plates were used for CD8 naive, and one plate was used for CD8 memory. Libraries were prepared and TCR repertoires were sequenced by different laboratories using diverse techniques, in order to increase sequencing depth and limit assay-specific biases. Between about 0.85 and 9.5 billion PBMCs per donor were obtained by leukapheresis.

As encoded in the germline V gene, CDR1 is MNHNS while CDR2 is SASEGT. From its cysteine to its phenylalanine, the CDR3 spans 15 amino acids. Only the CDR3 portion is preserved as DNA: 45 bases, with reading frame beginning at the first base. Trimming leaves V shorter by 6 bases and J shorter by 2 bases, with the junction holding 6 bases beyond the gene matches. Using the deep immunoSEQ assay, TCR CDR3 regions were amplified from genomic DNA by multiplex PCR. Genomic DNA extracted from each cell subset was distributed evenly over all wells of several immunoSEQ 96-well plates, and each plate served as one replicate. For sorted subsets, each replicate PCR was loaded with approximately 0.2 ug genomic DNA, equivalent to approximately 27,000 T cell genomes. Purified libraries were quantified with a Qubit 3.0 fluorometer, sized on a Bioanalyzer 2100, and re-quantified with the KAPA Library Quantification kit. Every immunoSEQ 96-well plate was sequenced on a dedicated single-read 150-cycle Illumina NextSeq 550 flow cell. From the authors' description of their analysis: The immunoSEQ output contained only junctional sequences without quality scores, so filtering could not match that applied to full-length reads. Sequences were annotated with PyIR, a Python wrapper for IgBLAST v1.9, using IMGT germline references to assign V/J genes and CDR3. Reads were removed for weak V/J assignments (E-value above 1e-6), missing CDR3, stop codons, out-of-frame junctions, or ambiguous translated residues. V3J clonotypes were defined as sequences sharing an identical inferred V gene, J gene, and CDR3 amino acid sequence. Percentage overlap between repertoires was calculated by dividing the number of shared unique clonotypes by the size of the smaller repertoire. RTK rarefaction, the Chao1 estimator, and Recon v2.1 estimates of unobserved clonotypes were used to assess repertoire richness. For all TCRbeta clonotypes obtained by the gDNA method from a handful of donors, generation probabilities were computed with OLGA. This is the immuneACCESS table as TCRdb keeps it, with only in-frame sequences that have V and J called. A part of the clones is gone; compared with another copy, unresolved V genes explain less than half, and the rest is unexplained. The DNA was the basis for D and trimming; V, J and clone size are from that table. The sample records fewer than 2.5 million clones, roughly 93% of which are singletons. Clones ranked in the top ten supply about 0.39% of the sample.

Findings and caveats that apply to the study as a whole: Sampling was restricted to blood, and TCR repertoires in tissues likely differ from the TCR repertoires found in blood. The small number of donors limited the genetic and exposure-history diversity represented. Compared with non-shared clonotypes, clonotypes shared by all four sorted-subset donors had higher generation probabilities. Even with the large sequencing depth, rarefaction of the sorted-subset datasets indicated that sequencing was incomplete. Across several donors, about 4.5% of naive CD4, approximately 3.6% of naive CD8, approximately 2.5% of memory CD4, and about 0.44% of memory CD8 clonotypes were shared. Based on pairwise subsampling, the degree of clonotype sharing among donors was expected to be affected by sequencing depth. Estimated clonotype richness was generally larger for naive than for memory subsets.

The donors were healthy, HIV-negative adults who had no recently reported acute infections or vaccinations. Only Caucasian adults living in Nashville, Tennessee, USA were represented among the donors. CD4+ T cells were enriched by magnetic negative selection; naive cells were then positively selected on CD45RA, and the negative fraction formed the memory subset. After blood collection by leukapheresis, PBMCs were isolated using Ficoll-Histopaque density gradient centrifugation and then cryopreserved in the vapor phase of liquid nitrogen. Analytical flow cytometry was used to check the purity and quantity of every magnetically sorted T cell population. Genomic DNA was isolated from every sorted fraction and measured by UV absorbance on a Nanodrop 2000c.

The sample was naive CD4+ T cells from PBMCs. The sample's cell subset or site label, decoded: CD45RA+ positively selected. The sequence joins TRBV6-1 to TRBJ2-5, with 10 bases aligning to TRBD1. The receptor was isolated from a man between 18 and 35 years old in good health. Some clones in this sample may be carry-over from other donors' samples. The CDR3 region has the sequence CASRGQDRGQETQYF. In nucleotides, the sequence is TGTGCCAGCAGGGGCCAGGACAGGGGGCAAGAGACCCAGTACTTC.